This entry concerns a single T cell receptor (beta chain). This sample is drawn from a study of blood T cell repertoires in COVID-19. Residents of about two dozen US areas, aged about 18 to 95 years, made up the participants. Recovered Cohort 3 donors showed two negative PCRs, clearance, or symptom resolution. Some clones are missing from TCRdb's copy, which holds only in-frame ones; the method was immunoSEQ multiplex PCR. The table shows 250,000 to 350,000 clones, with 90% occurring only once. Germline CDR1 is SGHAT and CDR2 is FQNNGV. This CDR3 is built from 17 residues. Trimming took off 0 bases at V and 2 bases at J, with 17 bases between the two ends.

The receptor was derived from a man between 60 and 75 years old who had recovered from COVID-19. The sample consisted of PBMCs or T cells enriched from blood (not recorded which). The V call is TRBV11-2, the J call TRBJ2-7, with a weak D call TRBD1 (6 bases). In DNA, the CDR3 is TGTGCCAGCAGCTTAGATCTATCGACAGGCCTGGCCTACGAGCAGTACTTC. Protein: CASSLDLSTGLAYEQYF.